These 8 T cell receptor beta chains were sequenced from one sample in a study of beta chain features in type 1 diabetes. The study's findings and limits: The study found moderately but significantly shorter TCRB CDR3s in all four CD4+ subsets of Type 1 diabetes patients.

Every isolated RNA sample was fully reverse transcribed, so sequencing captured expressed TCRB transcripts. Using immunoSEQ multiplex PCR, the repertoire was profiled, and TCRdb retains in-frame clones only, with some absent. The sample has some 200,000 clones, under 20% seen once. No antigen is known for these receptors. Sequenced: naive CD4+ T cells from blood. The receptors come from a man aged 25-45 years with type 1 diabetes.

This chain links TRBV27 with TRBJ2-3; possibly TRBD2 for D (5 bases). V was trimmed by 5 bases and J by 2 bases, leaving 11 bases between them. Germline assignment: CDR1 MNHEY and CDR2 SMNVEV (reference sequence). The CDR3 has 14 amino acids. In nucleotides, the CDR3 is TGTGCCAGCAGTCGGCCGGGGAACACAGATACGCAGTATTTT. Its protein product is CASSRPGNTDTQYF.

The V gene is TRBV25-1, the J gene TRBJ2-1; TRBD1 matches 8 bases. Germline CDR1 and CDR2: MGHDK and SYGVNS. J lost 5 bases, V lost 4 bases, and 7 bases had no gene match. The CDR3 is 15 residues long. DNA of the CDR3: TGTGCCAGCAGTGGAAACAGGGGGTCGGACAATGAGCAGTTCTTC. It specifies CASSGNRGSDNEQFF. Combining the CDR3 with reference TRBV25-1 and TRBJ2-1 gives the whole variable domain EADIYQTPRYLVIGTGKKITLECSQTMGHDKMYWYQQDPGMELHLIHYSYGVNSTEKGDLSSESTVSRIRTEHFPLTLESARPSHTSQYLCASSGNRGSDNEQFFGPGTRLTVL.

This clone was detected only a few times. This rearrangement joins TRBV4-3 to TRBJ2-5, with D possibly matching TRBD1 (5 bases). Trimming pared 4 bases from V and 3 bases from J, leaving 12 bases between. This CDR3 is 14 amino acids long. Germline CDR1 LGHNA, CDR2 YSLEER. The CDR3 sequence: CASSLGVGEETQYF. The CDR3 DNA sequence: TGCGCCAGCAGCCTAGGGGTGGGTGAAGAGACCCAGTACTTC.

This sequence joins TRBV25-1 and TRBJ1-4; D remains unclear. V shed 1 base and J shed 0 bases, with 6 bases lying between them. Germline values: CDR1 MGHDK, CDR2 SYGVNS. The CDR3 is 15 residues long. This chain's CDR3 is CASSEWRATNEKLFF. CDR3 nucleotides: TGTGCCAGCAGTGAATGGAGGGCAACTAATGAAAAACTGTTTTTT.

This clone has a handful of counts. The chain couples TRBV29-1 to TRBJ2-1; 8 bases are shared with TRBD1. V shed 7 bases and J 8 bases; nucleotides not matched to a gene: 7. The CDR3 consists of 12 residues. Germline V lookup: CDR1 SQVTM, CDR2 ANQGSEA. The CDR3 bases are TGCAGCGCTGTGACAGGGGCCCATGAGCAGTTCTTC. It encodes CSAVTGAHEQFF.

The rearrangement uses TRBV19 and TRBJ1-5; possible D gene TRBD1, 5 bases. CDR3 length: 14 residues. The ends were cut back, 4 bases at V and 6 bases at J, with 13 bases in the middle. Germline CDR1 reads LNHDA; CDR2 reads SQIVND (reference sequence). CDR3 residues: CASSKHRRRQPQHF. The CDR3 nucleotides read TGTGCCAGTAGTAAACACAGGAGGCGTCAGCCCCAGCATTTT.

This clone has only a few counts. The V and J genes are TRBV25-1 and TRBJ1-1, with D hard to call. Per germline, CDR1 MGHDK and CDR2 SYGVNS. The CDR3 runs 15 residues. With 4 bases removed from V and 1 base from J, the gap between germline ends came to 13 bases. The DNA of the CDR3 is TGTGCCAGCAGTGCCCCGGGTCCGAAGAACACTGAAGCTTTCTTT. Translated, it gives CASSAPGPKNTEAFF.

The chain employs TRBV7-2 and TRBJ2-5; D not certain. Germline CDR1 and CDR2: SGHTA and FQGNSA. Trimming took off 5 bases at V and 4 bases at J, with 5 bases between the two ends. CDR3 size: 11 residues. The CDR3 loop is CASSHGETQYF. The CDR3 bases are TGTGCCAGCAGCCACGGAGAGACCCAGTACTTC.